This T cell receptor (beta chain) emerged from a study of blood T cell repertoires in COVID-19. Study summary: Some COVID-19 samples were acute and others convalescent; all came from the United States, Italy and Spain. T cells, B-cell-depleted T cells, or PBMCs supplied cDNA or gDNA.

The assay was immunoSEQ multiplex PCR, and TCRdb's table has in-frame clones only and misses some. Among roughly 200,000 clones listed, roughly four fifths were seen once. As for this clone: This specimen includes other DNA sequences encoding the same CDR3.

Sequencing was done on a sample of peripheral blood. This sequence was found in a woman at least 80 years old with COVID-19, enrolled during active disease.

The CDR3 region has the DNA TGTGCCAGCAGTATACAGGGAAACTATGGCTACACCTTC. This translates into CASSIQGNYGYTF. The chain recombines TRBV28 with TRBJ1-2; D perhaps matches TRBD1 (6 bases). V was trimmed by 5 bases and J by 2 bases, leaving 9 bases between them. Germline CDR1 is MDHEN and CDR2 is SYDVKM. The length of the CDR3 is 13 residues.